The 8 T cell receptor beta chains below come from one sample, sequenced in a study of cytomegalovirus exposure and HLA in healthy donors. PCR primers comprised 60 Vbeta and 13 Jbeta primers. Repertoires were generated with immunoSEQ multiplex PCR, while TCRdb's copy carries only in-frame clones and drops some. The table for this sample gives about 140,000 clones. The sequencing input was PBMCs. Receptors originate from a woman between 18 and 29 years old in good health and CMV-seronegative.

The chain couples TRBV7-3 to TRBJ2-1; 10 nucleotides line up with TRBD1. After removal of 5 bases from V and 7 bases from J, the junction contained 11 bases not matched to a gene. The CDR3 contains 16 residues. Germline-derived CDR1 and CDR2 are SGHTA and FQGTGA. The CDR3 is CASSKWGDRGWNEQFF. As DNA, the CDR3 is TGTGCCAGCAGCAAGTGGGGGGACAGGGGTTGGAATGAGCAGTTCTTC.

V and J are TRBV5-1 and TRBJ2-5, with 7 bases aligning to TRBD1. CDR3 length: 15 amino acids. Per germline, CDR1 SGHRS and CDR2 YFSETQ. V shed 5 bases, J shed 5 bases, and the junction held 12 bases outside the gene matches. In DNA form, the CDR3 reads TGCGCCAGCAGTCCCGGGACAGAGTCCTGGGAGACCCAGTACTTC. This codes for CASSPGTESWETQYF. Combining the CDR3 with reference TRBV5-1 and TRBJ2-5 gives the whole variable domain KAGVTQTPRYLIKTRGQQVTLSCSPISGHRSVSWYQQTPGQGLQFLFEYFSETQRNKGNFPGRFSGRQFSNSRSEMNVSTLELGDSALYLCASSPGTESWETQYFGPGTRLLVL.

CDR3 sequence reads: CASSVAPGLAGEGELFF. CDR3 DNA: TGTGCCAGCAGCGTAGCCCCGGGACTAGCGGGAGAGGGGGAGCTGTTTTTT. This sequence joins TRBV9 and TRBJ2-2; 14 nucleotides match TRBD2. Germline CDR1 is SGDLS and CDR2 is YYNGEE. V trimming: 0 bases; J trimming: 8 bases; junction bases outside the gene matches: 6. There are 17 residues in the CDR3.

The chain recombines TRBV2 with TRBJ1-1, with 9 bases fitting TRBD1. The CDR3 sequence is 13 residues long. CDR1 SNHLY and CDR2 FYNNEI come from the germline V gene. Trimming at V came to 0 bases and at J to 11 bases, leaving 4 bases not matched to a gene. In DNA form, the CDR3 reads TGTGCCAGCAGTGAAGCAAGGACAGGGGTTGCTTTCTTT. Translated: CASSEARTGVAFF.

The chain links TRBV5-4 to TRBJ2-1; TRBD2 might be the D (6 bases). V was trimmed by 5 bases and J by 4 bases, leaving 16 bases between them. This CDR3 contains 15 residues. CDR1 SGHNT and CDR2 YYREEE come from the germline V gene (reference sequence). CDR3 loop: CASRSGISGYNEQFF. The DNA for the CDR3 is TGTGCCAGCAGATCCGGGATTAGCGGATACAATGAGCAGTTCTTC.

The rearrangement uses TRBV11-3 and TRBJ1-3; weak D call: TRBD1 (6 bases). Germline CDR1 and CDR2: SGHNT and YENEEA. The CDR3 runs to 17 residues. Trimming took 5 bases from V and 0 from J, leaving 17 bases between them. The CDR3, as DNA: TGTGCCAGCAGCCCCTCCCGGACAGACAACTCTGGAAACACCATATATTTT. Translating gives CASSPSRTDNSGNTIYF.

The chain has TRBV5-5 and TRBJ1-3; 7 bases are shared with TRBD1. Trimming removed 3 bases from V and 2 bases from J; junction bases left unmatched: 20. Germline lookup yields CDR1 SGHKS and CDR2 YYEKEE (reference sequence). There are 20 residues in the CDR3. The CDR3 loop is CASSWGRTGQPRRTGNTIYF. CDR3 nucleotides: TGTGCCAGCAGCTGGGGGCGGACAGGTCAGCCCCGACGGACTGGAAACACCATATATTTT.

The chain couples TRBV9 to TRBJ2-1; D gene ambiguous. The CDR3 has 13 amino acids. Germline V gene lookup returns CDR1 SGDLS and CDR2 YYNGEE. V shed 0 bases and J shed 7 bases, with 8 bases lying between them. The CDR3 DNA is TGTGCCAGCAGCGTAGACTCTTGGAATGAGCAGTTCTTC. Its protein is CASSVDSWNEQFF.